This T cell receptor beta chain was profiled in a study of cytomegalovirus exposure and HLA in healthy donors (dated by TCRdb to about 2017). For the study in its entirety: An earlier analysis of several hundred of the donors reported more than 250 Gb of sequence data and about 100 million unique TCR beta sequences from some 180 million T cells. Several DR-DQ haplotypes were treated as single units for association and clustering because of strong linkage in the cohort. High-throughput TCR immunosequencing, statistical association of individual TCRs with disease status, and machine learning were combined to predict cytomegalovirus infection status. All discovery cohort repertoires had been generated on a single sequencing platform. Among the approximately 400 genotyped donors, roughly 80% belonged to the genetic ancestry cluster associated with self-reported Caucasian donors. Using immunosequencing, the study profiled T cell repertoires from fewer than 700 subjects and related those repertoires to cytomegalovirus serostatus. Typing coverage varied by locus: roughly 629-630 donors for A, B, C, DRB1 and DQB1; roughly 500 for DQA1; more than 600 for DPA1; more than 450 for DPB1. Class I and class II HLA loci were covered by the typing at four-digit resolution. A separate validation cohort of approximately 120 different subjects was used in addition to the approximately 610-subject first cohort. To decide whether each TCR beta V gene segment behaved as functional or pseudogenic, an earlier analysis of over 500 of the donors relied on high-throughput TCR beta sequencing. An early release that covered 500 to 800 HLA-typed donors contained about 290 gigabases of sequencing data and about 84 million unique TCR sequences. In a later analysis, previously published TCR beta repertoires from fewer than 750 donors were re-analyzed and high-resolution HLA genotyping was added so that TCR occurrence patterns could be studied. Genome-wide SNP genotypes for about 65% of the roughly 700 donors were used in a later genetic analysis, which treated that subset as a discovery cohort. Among some 410 genotyped donors of the cohort, an average of approximately 240,000 unique TCR beta nucleotide sequences was sequenced per donor, of which about 18% were non-productive. The study aimed to test whether cataloging public T cell receptors could reveal signatures of past pathogen exposure. Rather than using new phenotypic data, the later analysis identified candidate immune exposures from TCR beta sequences and from how often those sequences occurred across donors. Alongside the repertoire data, information on donor age, sex, ethnicity and CMV serostatus was compiled. The full study reports these points: For the cohort, immune exposure information was limited to CMV serostatus. In a later analysis, most CMV-associated TCR beta chains were found to appear HLA-restricted, with HLA associations seemingly driven largely by CMV exposure. A later analysis associated 16,951 TCR beta sequences with specific HLA alleles at a false discovery rate of 0.05. In an earlier analysis of fewer than 750 of the donors, most TCR beta V segments were observed in productive rearrangements about 87% or about 30% of the time, broadly matching IMGT annotations. When HLA alleles, especially DR and DQ, strongly co-occurred, TCR associations were difficult to assign to individual alleles. Because counts were too low, fewer than 20 rarely observed V segments, including chromosome 9 orphons, were excluded from the earlier analysis of 587 of the donors. Some IMGT-functional V segments, including TRBV6-2 and TRBV6-3, could not be told apart with the 87-base-pair reads, so those segments were excluded. Sequencing depth was assumed to be roughly uniform across donors in the presence/absence analyses, though that assumption may not hold. The authors suggested that the approach could potentially be extended to other disease states and immunological phenotypes. Linkage disequilibrium might explain the correlated functional status among segregating V segments, but an unknown experimental factor could not be ruled out. A later genetic analysis reported fewer N-insertions in productive TCRs among donors in an Asian-associated ancestry cluster than the approximately 700-donor mean. Because HLA typing was unavailable for some donors at each locus, only the typed subset was used in association tests. Compared with equally common non-associated chains, HLA-associated TCR beta chains in a later analysis were more clonally expanded and had lower generation probabilities. The study gave a list of more than 150 TCR beta chains associated with cytomegalovirus. A group of highly shared sequence variants was considered likely to be a technical artifact of the sequencing pipeline. A later genetic analysis associated a missense DCLRE1C variant with V-gene and J-gene trimming of TCR beta chains, and an independent cohort replicated the association. While some public TCRs were present in many individuals, most TCR sequences turned up only very rarely across donors. A few of the identified cytomegalovirus-associated TCR beta chains were confirmed in vitro to be specific for cytomegalovirus antigens. Cytomegalovirus status was reported to be diagnosed by the classifier with high specificity and sensitivity in both the original and validation cohorts. In a later analysis, TCR association rates were found to vary across HLA loci, with the most associated TCRs seen for DRB1 alleles and the fewest for HLA-C alleles. A later analysis reported that several top co-occurrence clusters appeared linked to parvovirus B19, influenza, CMV and Epstein-Barr virus. Only TCR beta chains were sequenced in this cohort, and the absence of alpha or paired-chain data limited detectable features. A further reported finding was that TCR beta sequences accurately predicted the HLA-A and HLA-B alleles for most subjects in the first cohort.

The library was prepared using the immunoSEQ multiplex PCR assay. For the multiplex PCR, a mixture combining 60 forward primers for TCR Vbeta segments and 13 reverse primers for TCR Jbeta segments was used. The CDR3 region of rearranged TCR beta genes was amplified from genomic DNA by a multiplex PCR assay. The amplified TCR beta libraries were sequenced on the Illumina HiSeq System as 87-base-pair reads. The paper's data handling went like this. Across the 700 or so repertoires, a later analysis counted 78 million or so unique TCR beta chains, some 11 million of which were shared by at least two donors. A nearest-neighbor algorithm error-corrected the raw reads and collapsed the reads into unique sequences, merging closely related sequences to remove PCR and sequencing errors. V, D and J gene segments were assigned by aligning CDR3 sequences to IMGT reference sequences. For a sequence to be retained, a match of at least six nucleotides was required to both a V gene segment and a J gene segment. Rearrangements were classified as productive when the CDR3 lacked stop codons and remained in frame with V and J, and all other rearrangements were classified as non-productive. CDR3 was defined according to IMGT convention as the region running from the second conserved V-encoded cysteine to the conserved J-encoded phenylalanine. In an earlier analysis of 500 to 650 of the donors, sequences lacking an unambiguous match to a single V gene segment were excluded. In an earlier analysis of a few hundred of the donors, V segments were called functional above 56.7% productive rearrangements and were called segregating when the between-donor standard deviation exceeded 5%. A statistical classification framework was built for diagnosing cytomegalovirus status from the catalog of TCR beta chain sequences. V and J gene assignment, in a later analysis, came from comparing TCR nucleotide sequences with IMGT/GENE-DB human TR gene sequences. The TCRdist pipeline was used in a later analysis to assign CDR3 sequences and most-parsimonious VDJ recombination scenarios. A later analysis defined each TCR beta chain by its CDR3 amino acid sequence plus V-gene family, and excluded reads lacking a unique V-gene family. In a later analysis, 500 to 650 highly shared, low-generation-probability nucleotide sequences were removed to address suspected cross-contamination and a sequencing artifact. A later analysis calculated a clonal expansion index for each public chain from normalized within-repertoire ranks of inferred template counts. A later analysis computed generation probabilities with a VDJ recombination model fitted to out-of-frame rearrangements, and checked the results against IGoR. A later analysis scored TCR-TCR, TCR-HLA and TCR-CMV co-occurrence with hypergeometric tests, applying a repertoire-size bias correction to TCR pairs. To estimate false discovery rates, a later analysis permuted the HLA or CMV assignments 20 times. In a later analysis, co-occurring TCRs were grouped using DBSCAN, and TCRdist sequence similarity was added for clustering within HLA-allele-positive subsets. For co-occurrence clustering, repertoires with fewer than 30,000 or more than 120,000 public chains were excluded, along with four or five repertoires with anomalous nucleotide sharing. TCRdb mirrors the immuneACCESS table, restricted to in-frame sequences. Some clones are absent from its copies; in checked studies, under half trace to an unresolved V gene, and the reason for the others is unknown. The V and J calls and the clone size are those of that table, but D and trimming were determined from the DNA. This sample holds around 85,000 clones; approximately 80% were observed only once. The ten largest clonotypes hold approximately 31% of the sample.

From the germline V gene, CDR1 is SGHNT and CDR2 is YENEEA. CDR3 length: 17 amino acids, cysteine to phenylalanine. Only the CDR3 portion is preserved as DNA: 51 bases, with reading frame beginning at the first base. Trimming at the junction amounts to 3 bases on V and 2 bases on J, and the germline ends lie 17 bases apart. Comments on this clone: The clone's antigen remains unknown. No base-level quality is on record; no much larger clone is a single base apart.

The cohort consisted of 670 or so healthy bone marrow donors. At the time of sampling, all cohort members were nominally healthy, though unrecorded immune exposures were likely present. The donor was CMV seropositive and belonged to the group of about 290 seropositive cohort members. A peripheral blood sample was collected from each donor, and TCR beta sequencing was performed on peripheral blood mononuclear cells. Genomic DNA was extracted from the blood cell samples with the Qiagen DNeasy Blood Extraction Kit. This TCR came from a man in his fifties in good health and CMV-seropositive. Sequences were obtained from PBMCs. Rearrangement joined TRBV11-3 to TRBJ1-5, and possibly TRBD1, on 5 matching bases. CDR3 region: CASSFGGTRGGNQPQHF. The bases are TGTGCCAGCAGCTTTGGAGGTACGCGGGGCGGCAATCAGCCCCAGCATTTT.